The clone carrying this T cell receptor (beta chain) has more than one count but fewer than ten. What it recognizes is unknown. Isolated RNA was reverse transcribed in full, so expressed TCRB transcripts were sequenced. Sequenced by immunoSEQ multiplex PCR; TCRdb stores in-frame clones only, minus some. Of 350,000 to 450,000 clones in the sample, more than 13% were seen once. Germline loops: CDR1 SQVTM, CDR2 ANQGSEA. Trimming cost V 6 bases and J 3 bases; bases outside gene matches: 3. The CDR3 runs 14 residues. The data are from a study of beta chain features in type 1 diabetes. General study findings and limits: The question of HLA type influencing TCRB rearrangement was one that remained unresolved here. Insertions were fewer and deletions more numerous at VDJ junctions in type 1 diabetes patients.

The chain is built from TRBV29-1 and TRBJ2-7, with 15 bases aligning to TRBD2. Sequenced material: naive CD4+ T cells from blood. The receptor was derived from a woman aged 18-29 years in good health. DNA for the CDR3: TGCAGCGTGGGACTAGCGGGAGGCTTCTACGAGCAGTACTTC. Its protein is CSVGLAGGFYEQYF.